This passage covers 16 T cell receptor beta chains from one sample sequenced in a study of OX40 agonist ivuxolimab in advanced cancers. TCRdb's table, derived via immunoSEQ multiplex PCR, lists solely in-frame clones and lacks some. The data hold around 62,000 clones, with about 77% observed a single time. The sample in question was CD4+ or CD8+ T cells sorted from blood, obtained in a trial of the OX40 agonist ivuxolimab. The origin of the receptors is an adult with an advanced solid tumor such as melanoma, head and neck, liver or kidney cancer.

The chain couples TRBV10-2 to TRBJ1-6; TRBD1 is a possible D gene (6 bases). Germline CDR1 reads WSHSY; CDR2 reads SAAADI. The CDR3 runs to 13 residues. V was clipped by 4 bases and J by 10 bases, with 11 bases between them. CDR3: CASSVGQESPLHF. For the CDR3, the DNA is TGCGCCAGCAGTGTGGGACAAGAATCACCCCTCCACTTT.

This clone was observed a single time. V and J are TRBV30 and TRBJ1-1, with D possibly matching TRBD1 (6 bases). The CDR3 runs to 14 residues. Trimming removed 5 bases at V and 4 bases at J, with 17 bases between. Germline CDR1 GTSNPN, CDR2 SVGIG (reference sequence). The CDR3 DNA is TGTGCCTGGGAAAACCCACAGGGTGGCACTGAAGCTTTCTTT. It yields the protein CAWENPQGGTEAFF.

The V and J genes are TRBV27 and TRBJ1-2; tentative D call: TRBD1 (5 bases). CDR1 is MNHEY, CDR2 SMNVEV, per germline (reference sequence). Trimming shortened V by 8 bases and J by 4 bases, and 14 bases separated the two germline ends. The CDR3 has 13 residues. The CDR3 nucleotides read TGTGCCAGCGCCCGCGGGACCACCTATGGCTACACCTTC. Its protein product is CASARGTTYGYTF.

This chain uses TRBV19 with TRBJ1-1, with D tentatively TRBD1 (6 bases). Deletions cut 3 bases from V and 5 bases from J, with 16 bases between. This CDR3 region has 15 residues. CDR1 is LNHDA and CDR2 is SQIVND in the germline V gene (reference sequence). The DNA of the CDR3 is TGTGCCAGTAGTATCCCCGGTGGGGGGCGGACTGAAGCTTTCTTT. Protein sequence: CASSIPGGGRTEAFF. The full variable domain, with the rest looked up from reference TRBV19 and TRBJ1-1, is DGGITQSPKYLFRKEGQNVTLSCEQNLNHDAMYWYRQDPGQGLRLIYYSQIVNDFQKGDIAEGYSVSREKKESFPLTVTSAQKNPTAFYLCASSIPGGGRTEAFFGQGTRLTVV.

This clone was seen once. The gene calls are TRBV7-6 and TRBJ2-1; TRBD2 is a possible D gene (6 bases). There are 12 residues in the CDR3. Trimming pared 5 bases from V and 10 bases from J, leaving 12 bases between. Germline CDR1 and CDR2: SGHVS and FNYEAQ. CDR3: CASSIRDLEQFF. As DNA, the CDR3 is TGTGCCAGCAGCATCCGGGACTTAGAGCAGTTCTTC.

This clone rates as medium-sized. The chain uses TRBV11-2 and TRBJ2-7; D is possibly TRBD1 (6 bases). The CDR3 is 16 amino acids. Trimming removed 0 bases at V and 3 bases at J, with 15 bases between. Germline V gives CDR1 SGHAT, CDR2 FQNNGV. The CDR3 nucleotides are TGTGCCAGCAGCTTAGATCGGTGGACAGCCGTCTACGAGCAGTACTTC. Translating it yields CASSLDRWTAVYEQYF.

This rearrangement joins TRBV6-5 to TRBJ1-4; possibly TRBD1 for D (5 bases). From germline, CDR1 is MNHEY and CDR2 SVGAGI. The CDR3 is 13 amino acids. Trimming pared 5 bases from V and 8 bases from J, leaving 12 bases between. CDR3: CASSMSGWEKLFF. The CDR3 bases are TGTGCCAGCAGTATGTCAGGGTGGGAAAAACTGTTTTTT.

The chain uses TRBV2 and TRBJ2-7; a possible D gene is TRBD1 (6 bases). The CDR3 has 14 amino acids. V shed 6 bases and J shed 2 bases, with 14 bases lying between them. Germline values: CDR1 SNHLY, CDR2 FYNNEI. The CDR3 bases are TGTGCCAGCAGAACCGGGACAATGGCCTACGAGCAGTACTTC. It codes for CASRTGTMAYEQYF.

J is TRBJ2-5 and V is TRBV30; TRBD2 agrees at 9 bases. Germline CDR1 and CDR2: GTSNPN and SVGIG (reference sequence). V shed 1 base and J 5 bases; nucleotides not matched to a gene: 8. The CDR3 is made up of 15 amino acids. This chain's CDR3 is CAWSDRRGGLETQYF. CDR3 bases: TGTGCCTGGAGTGACAGGCGGGGGGGCCTTGAGACCCAGTACTTC.

The chain links TRBV19 to TRBJ2-2; D gene ambiguous. The V end lost 5 bases, the J end lost 3 bases, and 7 bases lay between the germline ends. The CDR3 is 13 residues long. CDR1 is LNHDA, CDR2 SQIVND, per germline (reference sequence). The CDR3, as DNA: TGTGCCAGTAGTGTAATAGACACCGGGGAGCTGTTTTTT. It codes for CASSVIDTGELFF.

V is TRBV5-1 and J is TRBJ2-1; D is possibly TRBD1 (6 bases). The CDR3 covers 16 residues. Trimming stripped 4 bases from V and 0 bases from J, with 14 bases between. The germline V gene has CDR1 SGHRS and CDR2 YFSETQ. This CDR3 is CASSERQASSYNEQFF. CDR3 nucleotides: TGCGCCAGCAGCGAGAGACAGGCGAGCTCCTACAATGAGCAGTTCTTC.

This sequence joins TRBV11-3 and TRBJ2-6, with 7 bases that match TRBD2. Germline CDR1 is SGHNT and CDR2 is YENEEA. CDR3 length: 13 residues. V lost 8 bases, J lost 4 bases, and 2 bases stayed unmatched. CDR3 DNA sequence: TGTGCCAGCGCGGGAGCCGGGGCCAACGTCCTGACTTTC. It translates to CASAGAGANVLTF.

The sample holds a few counts of this clone. This sequence joins TRBV30 and TRBJ1-5; D remains ambiguous. Trimming took off 4 bases at V and 0 bases at J, with 10 bases between the two ends. CDR3 length: 14 amino acids. Germline values: CDR1 GTSNPN, CDR2 SVGIG (reference sequence). CDR3 amino acids: CAWKGGDSNQPQHF. The DNA for the CDR3 is TGTGCCTGGAAGGGAGGCGATAGCAATCAGCCCCAGCATTTT.

V and J are TRBV5-6 and TRBJ2-7; 7 nucleotides line up with TRBD2. CDR3 length equals 15 residues. Germline-derived CDR1 and CDR2 are SGHDT and YYEEEE. Unmatched junction bases numbered 9, after V lost 4 bases and J lost 2 bases. CDR3 amino acids: CASSRGLSSTYEQYF. The CDR3 bases are TGTGCCAGCAGCCGGGGACTAAGTAGCACCTACGAGCAGTACTTC.

In the case of this clone: At one end the junction does not follow the germline gene, possibly because of a read error. J is TRBJ1-4 and V is TRBV30; the D is unclear. Germline V gene data show CDR1 as GTSNPN and CDR2 as SVGIG (reference sequence). This CDR3 is built from 12 residues. The CDR3 sequence: CAWSGGSEKLFF. DNA of the CDR3: TGTGCCTGGAGTGGCGGGTCCGAAAAATTGTTTTTT. Complete variable domain (other parts from reference TRBV30 and TRBJ1-4): SQTIHQWPATLVQPVGSPLSLECTVEGTSNPNLYWYRQAAGRGLQLLFYSVGIGQISSEVPQNLSASRPQDRQFILSSKKLLLSDSGFYLCAWSGGSEKLFFGSGTQLSVL.

This clone was seen more than once but under ten times. The chain carries TRBV7-9 and TRBJ2-4, with D maybe TRBD2 (5 bases). CDR1 and CDR2 from the germline V gene are SEHNR and FQNEAQ (reference sequence). This CDR3 has 14 residues. V dropped 3 bases and J dropped 8 bases, with 14 bases sitting between them. The CDR3 sequence is CASSFGTGMDIQYF. DNA of the CDR3: TGTGCCAGCAGCTTCGGAACGGGGATGGACATTCAGTACTTC.